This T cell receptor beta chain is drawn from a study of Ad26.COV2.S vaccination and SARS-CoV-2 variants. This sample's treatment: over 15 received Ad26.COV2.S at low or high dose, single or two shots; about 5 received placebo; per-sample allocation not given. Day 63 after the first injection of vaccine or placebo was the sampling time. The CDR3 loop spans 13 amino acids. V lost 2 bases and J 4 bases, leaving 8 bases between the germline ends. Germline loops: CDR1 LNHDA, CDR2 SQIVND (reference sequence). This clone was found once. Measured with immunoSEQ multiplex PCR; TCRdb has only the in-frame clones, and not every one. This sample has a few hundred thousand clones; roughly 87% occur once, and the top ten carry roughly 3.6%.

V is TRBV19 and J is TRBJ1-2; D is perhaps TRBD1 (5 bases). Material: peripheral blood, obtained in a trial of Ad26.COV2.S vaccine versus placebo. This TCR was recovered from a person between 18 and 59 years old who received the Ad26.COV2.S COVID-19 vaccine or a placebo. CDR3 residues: CASSISGSYGYTF. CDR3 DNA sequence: TGTGCCAGTAGTATATCAGGGTCCTATGGCTACACCTTC.